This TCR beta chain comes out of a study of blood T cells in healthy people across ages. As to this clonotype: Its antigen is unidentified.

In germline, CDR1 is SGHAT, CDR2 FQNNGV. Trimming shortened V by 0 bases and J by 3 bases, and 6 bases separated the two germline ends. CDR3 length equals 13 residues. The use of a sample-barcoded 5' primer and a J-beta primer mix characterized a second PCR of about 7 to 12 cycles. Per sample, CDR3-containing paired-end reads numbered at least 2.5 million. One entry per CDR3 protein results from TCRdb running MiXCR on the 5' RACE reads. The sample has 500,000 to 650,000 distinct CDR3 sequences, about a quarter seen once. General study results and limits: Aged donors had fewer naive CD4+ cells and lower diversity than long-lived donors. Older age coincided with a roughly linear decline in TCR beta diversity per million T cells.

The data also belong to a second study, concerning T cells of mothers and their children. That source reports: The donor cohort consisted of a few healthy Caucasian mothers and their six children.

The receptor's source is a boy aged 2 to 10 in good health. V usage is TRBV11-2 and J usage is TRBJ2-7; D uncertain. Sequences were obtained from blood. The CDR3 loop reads CASSLEANYEQYF. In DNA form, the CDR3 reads TGTGCCAGCAGCTTAGAGGCCAACTACGAGCAGTACTTC.